These 14 T cell receptor beta chains share one sample of origin, sequenced in a study of T cell repertoires in cytomegalovirus infection. A single record per CDR3 protein comes from TCRdb applying MiXCR to the reads. The sample includes 550,000 to 850,000 distinct CDR3 sequences, approximately 33% of them seen just once. Antigens of these TCRs are unknown. The sequences come from cultured PBMCs, collected from culture after CMV antigen stimulation. The receptors come from a human donor in good health (CMV status not recorded). Some clones in this sample may be carry-over from other donors' samples.

V is TRBV11-2 and J is TRBJ2-1, with TRBD2 matching 15 bases. With 4 bases clipped from V and 0 bases from J, the junction kept 10 bases outside the gene matches. Per the germline V gene, CDR1 is SGHAT and CDR2 is FQNNGV. The CDR3 consists of 20 residues. The CDR3 loop reads CASSSSPGLAGGGSYNEQFF. The CDR3 DNA follows: TGTGCCAGCAGCTCTTCTCCGGGACTAGCGGGAGGAGGCTCCTACAATGAGCAGTTCTTC. Variable domain in full (rest from reference TRBV11-2 and TRBJ2-1): EAGVAQSPRYKIIEKRQSVAFWCNPISGHATLYWYQQILGQGPKLLIQFQNNGVVDDSQLPKDRFSAERLKGVDSTLKIQPAKLEDSAVYLCASSSSPGLAGGGSYNEQFFGPGTRLTVL.

This clonotype came up a few times. V usage is TRBV7-8 and J usage is TRBJ2-3, with 11 positions matching TRBD2. The CDR3 contains 16 residues. The J segment lost 4 bases and the V segment lost 2 bases, leaving 5 bases of the junction unmatched. The germline V gene encodes CDR1 SGHVS and CDR2 FQNEAQ. DNA for the CDR3: TGTGCCAGCAGCTTACTAACTAGCGGGGGCTCAGATACGCAGTATTTT. This encodes CASSLLTSGGSDTQYF.

The J gene is TRBJ2-3, the V gene TRBV7-8; unclear D gene. V was trimmed by 8 bases and J by 2 bases, leaving 14 bases between them. CDR3 size: 14 residues. Germline V gene lookup returns CDR1 SGHVS and CDR2 FQNEAQ. CDR3 nucleotide sequence: TGTGCCAGCCACGAGGCCAGATACACAGATACGCAGTATTTT. Translated, it gives CASHEARYTDTQYF.

This rearrangement joins TRBV6-2 or TRBV6-3 to TRBJ1-6; D ambiguous. Germline loops: CDR1 MNHEY, CDR2 SVGEGT. The CDR3 runs to 17 residues. With 2 bases removed from V and 8 bases from J, the gap between germline ends came to 19 bases. The CDR3 DNA reads as TGTGCCAGCAGTTACGGGGTCATCTACAACGGGGATTCACCCCTCCACTTT. Translating gives CASSYGVIYNGDSPLHF.

Many counts were recorded for this clonotype. V gene TRBV7-2 combines with J gene TRBJ2-7, with D possibly TRBD2 on 7 matching bases. The CDR3 has 15 amino acids. In germline, CDR1 is SGHTA, CDR2 FQGNSA. Between the trimmed V and J ends, which lost 1 base and 0 bases, there was a span of 10 bases. The DNA of the CDR3 is TGTGCCAGCAGCTTAGTGGCGGGGGCCTCCTACGAGCAGTACTTC. Translated, it gives CASSLVAGASYEQYF.

V is TRBV12-3 or TRBV12-4 and J is TRBJ2-5, with D possibly matching TRBD2 (6 bases). Trimming stripped 7 bases from V and 5 bases from J, with 20 bases between. The CDR3 covers 15 residues. The CDR3 loop reads CASTSLSGGSETQYF. CDR3 bases: TGTGCCAGCACTTCCCTGAGTGGGGGGTCGGAGACCCAGTACTTC.

This CDR3 is CASTLGGRGYQETQYF. The CDR3 nucleotides read TGTGCCAGCACTTTGGGGGGCAGGGGGTACCAAGAGACCCAGTACTTC. The chain employs TRBV7-2 and TRBJ2-5, with a possible D match to TRBD1 (7 bases). The CDR3 covers 16 residues. Germline V lookup: CDR1 SGHTA, CDR2 FQGNSA. Trimming took off 7 bases at V and 0 bases at J, with 18 bases between the two ends.

This clonotype was detected many times. This CDR3 is CASSWGTEGQPQHF. The CDR3 nucleotides are TGTGCCAGCAGCTGGGGGACAGAAGGCCAGCCCCAGCATTTT. The V call is TRBV7-2, the J call TRBJ1-5; the match to TRBD1 covers 7 bases. V dropped 4 bases and J dropped 7; count of bases not matched to a gene: 7. There are 14 residues in the CDR3. The germline gives CDR1 SGHTA, CDR2 FQGNSA.

This chain uses TRBV6-5 with TRBJ2-1, with a weak D call TRBD2 (6 bases). The CDR3 extends over 12 amino acids. Trimming shortened V by 8 bases and J by 6 bases, and 11 bases separated the two germline ends. Germline CDR1 is MNHEY and CDR2 is SVGAGI. The CDR3 DNA reads TGTGCCAGCGGAGGGCCACTCAATGAGCAGTTCTTC. This sequence encodes CASGGPLNEQFF.

The V call is TRBV25-1, the J call TRBJ1-5, with D hard to call. CDR1 MGHDK and CDR2 SYGVNS come from the germline V gene. The V gene lost 11 bases and the J gene lost 0 bases, with 11 bases spanning the gap. CDR3 length: 13 residues. CDR3: CALHSYSNQPQHF. The CDR3 DNA sequence: TGTGCCTTGCACAGTTATAGCAATCAGCCCCAGCATTTT.

The rearrangement uses TRBV18 and TRBJ2-1; 7 bases line up with TRBD2. Germline CDR1 and CDR2: KGHSH and LQKENI. This CDR3 region has 16 residues. V shed 3 bases, J shed 3 bases, and the junction held 8 bases outside the gene matches. The CDR3 loop is CASSPAGVRYYNEQFF. CDR3 in DNA: TGTGCCAGCTCACCTGCGGGGGTGCGCTACTACAATGAGCAGTTCTTC. The full variable domain, rest sourced from reference TRBV18 and TRBJ2-1, is NAGVMQNPRHLVRRRGQEARLRCSPMKGHSHVYWYRQLPEEGLKFMVYLQKENIIDESGMPKERFSAEFPKEGPSILRIQQVVRGDSAAYFCASSPAGVRYYNEQFFGPGTRLTVL.

The chain links TRBV4-3 to TRBJ2-1, with 7 bases that match TRBD2. Germline assignment: CDR1 LGHNA and CDR2 YSLEER. V lost 1 base, J lost 4 bases, and 4 bases stayed unmatched. The CDR3 spans 15 residues. CDR3 coding DNA: TGCGCCAGCAGCCAAGGGGCTAGCGGATACAATGAGCAGTTCTTC. Translating gives CASSQGASGYNEQFF.

The chain couples TRBV2 to TRBJ1-2; D perhaps matches TRBD1 (5 bases). The CDR3 extends over 13 amino acids. Deletions cut 6 bases from V and 5 bases from J, with 13 bases between. Germline CDR1 is SNHLY and CDR2 is FYNNEI. In nucleotides, the CDR3 is TGTGCCAGCAGGGAGGGACTTATATATGGCTACACCTTC. It codes for CASREGLIYGYTF.

This clonotype was picked up a small number of times. V and J are TRBV27 and TRBJ1-1, with D perhaps TRBD1 (6 bases). The CDR3 sequence is 14 residues long. From germline, CDR1 is MNHEY and CDR2 SMNVEV (reference sequence). V lost 5 bases and J lost 4, with 14 bases in between. CDR3 sequence: CASSLLGGATEAFF. CDR3 DNA sequence: TGTGCCAGCAGTCTTCTAGGGGGGGCCACTGAAGCTTTCTTT.